Listed below are T cell receptor beta chains from one sample, sequenced in a study of cytomegalovirus exposure and HLA in healthy donors. The table came from immunoSEQ multiplex PCR; TCRdb's copy has only in-frame clones and leaves some out. The data hold 72,000 or so clones, with around two thirds observed a single time. Sequenced material: PBMCs. The source of these receptors is a human donor in good health. CDR3s include the opening cysteine and the closing phenylalanine or tryptophan. A D gene is named only where the DNA matches it firmly. A row's size may be missing; if present it is once, few, many or a size class.

d_gene,abundance,j_gene,v_gene,CDR3aa,CDR3nt
TRBD1,.,TRBJ1-1,TRBV5-1,CASSPTGGSTEAFF,TGCGCCAGCAGCCCGACAGGGGGATCAACTGAAGCTTTCTTT
.,.,TRBJ1-1,TRBV29-1,CSVEVPKLNTEAFF,TGCAGCGTTGAGGTTCCTAAACTGAACACTGAAGCTTTCTTT
TRBD1,few,TRBJ2-7,TRBV7-9,CASSSTGGGGGYEQYF,TGTGCCAGCAGCTCCACAGGGGGCGGGGGTGGATACGAGCAGTACTTC
TRBD1,.,TRBJ2-5,TRBV4-1,CASSNRGQSYQETQYF,TGCGCCAGCAGTAACAGGGGGCAGTCCTACCAAGAGACCCAGTACTTC
TRBD2,.,TRBJ2-5,TRBV30,CAWSAGIWTSGRVETQYF,TGTGCCTGGAGTGCGGGGATTTGGACTAGCGGGAGGGTAGAGACCCAGTACTTC
TRBD2,.,TRBJ2-3,TRBV6-4,CASSETSGSGDTQYF,TGTGCCAGCAGTGAGACTAGCGGGAGTGGAGATACGCAGTATTTT
.,.,TRBJ1-1,TRBV10-2,CASTADGGNTEAFF,TGCGCCAGCACTGCGGATGGCGGTAACACTGAAGCTTTCTTT
.,.,TRBJ2-5,TRBV9,CASSVSTWRRETQYF,TGTGCCAGCAGCGTGTCAACTTGGAGAAGGGAGACCCAGTACTTC
.,.,TRBJ1-3,TRBV30,CAWSAQLLSSGNTIYF,TGTGCCTGGAGTGCTCAATTACTTAGCTCCGGAAACACCATATATTTT
.,.,TRBJ2-7,TRBV5-1,CASMFQGGYEQYF,TGCGCCAGCATGTTTCAGGGAGGATACGAGCAGTACTTC
TRBD2,once,TRBJ2-7,TRBV11-2,CASSLESGNYEQYF,TGTGCCAGCAGCTTAGAAAGCGGGAACTACGAGCAGTACTTC
TRBD2,once,TRBJ2-7,TRBV27,CASSFVAGSSYEQYF,TGTGCCAGCAGTTTTGTAGCGGGGAGCTCCTACGAGCAGTACTTC
TRBD2,.,TRBJ2-7,TRBV2,CASSHLDAGAVSYEQYF,TGTGCCAGCAGTCACCTGGATGCGGGAGCCGTGAGCTACGAGCAGTACTTC
TRBD1,.,TRBJ2-7,TRBV27,CASSPKQGARYEQYF,TGTGCCAGCAGCCCTAAACAGGGGGCGAGATACGAGCAGTACTTC
.,.,TRBJ1-5,TRBV27,CASSSSTGPLRTNQPQHF,TGTGCCAGCAGTTCCTCTACAGGGCCCCTTCGTACCAATCAGCCCCAGCATTTT
.,.,TRBJ2-7,TRBV7-8,CASSLTWADSYEQYF,TGTGCCAGCAGCTTAACCTGGGCAGACTCCTACGAGCAGTACTTC
.,.,TRBJ2-6,TRBV7-3,CASSSTRSGANVLTF,TGTGCCAGCAGCTCGACGCGGTCTGGGGCCAACGTCCTGACTTTC
.,.,TRBJ1-1,TRBV11-1,CASSLMAQSFTEAFF,TGTGCCAGCAGCTTAATGGCCCAATCCTTCACTGAAGCTTTCTTT
TRBD2,.,TRBJ2-7,TRBV7-9,CASRAGGEQYF,TGTGCCAGCAGAGCGGGAGGCGAGCAGTACTTC
.,.,TRBJ2-2,TRBV28,CASRLGGQGNTGELFF,TGTGCCAGCAGATTGGGGGGGCAGGGTAACACCGGGGAGCTGTTTTTT
.,.,TRBJ2-7,TRBV30,CAWALGGSYEQYF,TGTGCCTGGGCCCTCGGAGGGTCCTACGAGCAGTACTTC
.,once,TRBJ2-5,TRBV25-1,CASSEWSEETQYF,TGTGCCAGCAGTGAATGGAGCGAAGAGACCCAGTACTTC
TRBD1,.,TRBJ2-3,TRBV6-4,CASSLRQGAVCTQYF,TGTGCCAGCAGTTTGAGACAGGGGGCGGTTTGTACGCAGTATTTT
.,.,TRBJ2-3,TRBV29-1,CSVEKQFNPSTDTQYF,TGCAGCGTTGAAAAACAGTTCAATCCTAGCACAGATACGCAGTATTTT
.,.,TRBJ2-7,TRBV6-5,CASSPRAGFYEQYF,TGTGCCAGCAGCCCCAGGGCGGGGTTCTACGAGCAGTACTTC
.,.,TRBJ1-3,TRBV5-1,CASSLGGTAAGNTIYF,TGCGCCAGCAGCTTGGGCGGGACTGCAGCTGGAAACACCATATATTTT
TRBD1,.,TRBJ2-7,TRBV28,CASSMDRGYEQYF,TGTGCCAGCAGCATGGACAGGGGATACGAGCAGTACTTC
.,.,TRBJ1-2,TRBV2,CASSEGTTNYGYTF,TGTGCCAGCAGTGAAGGTACAACGAACTATGGCTACACCTTC
.,.,TRBJ1-1,TRBV29-1,CSLGRNTEAFF,TGCAGCTTGGGGAGGAACACTGAAGCTTTCTTT
.,.,TRBJ2-3,TRBV19,CASKERSPDTQYF,TGTGCCAGTAAGGAGAGGTCCCCAGATACGCAGTATTTT
.,.,TRBJ1-2,TRBV11-3,CASSLEQGPHGYTF,TGTGCCAGCAGCTTAGAACAGGGTCCACATGGCTACACCTTC
.,.,TRBJ1-5,TRBV6-6,CASSLTDNQPQHF,TGTGCCAGCAGTTTGACAGACAATCAGCCCCAGCATTTT
TRBD1,.,TRBJ2-3,TRBV5-1,CASSLQGSITDTQYF,TGCGCCAGCAGCTTACAGGGGTCTATCACAGATACGCAGTATTTT
TRBD1,.,TRBJ1-1,TRBV10-3,CAIRPTGAGTEAFF,TGTGCCATCAGGCCAACAGGGGCGGGAACTGAAGCTTTCTTT
TRBD1,.,TRBJ2-6,TRBV5-1,CASSLERQGAAGANVLTF,TGCGCCAGCAGCTTGGAGCGACAGGGGGCCGCCGGGGCCAACGTCCTGACTTTC
.,.,TRBJ2-5,TRBV5-1,CASSLNSLQETQYF,TGCGCCAGCAGCTTAAACAGCCTGCAAGAGACCCAGTACTTC
TRBD1,.,TRBJ1-2,TRBV29-1,CSVSGGASYGYTF,TGCAGCGTCTCAGGGGGCGCGAGCTATGGCTACACCTTC
.,.,TRBJ1-3,TRBV30,CAWSSTGAGNTIYF,TGTGCCTGGAGTTCGACAGGTGCTGGAAACACCATATATTTT
TRBD2,.,TRBJ2-7,TRBV19,CATQVTRERLCYEQYF,TGTGCCACCCAGGTCACGCGGGAGAGACTCTGCTACGAGCAGTACTTC
.,.,TRBJ2-3,TRBV7-3,CASSPQGMADTQYF,TGTGCCAGCAGCCCACAGGGCATGGCAGATACGCAGTATTTT
TRBD1,.,TRBJ1-1,TRBV5-5,CASSSVNRGYTEAFF,TGTGCCAGCAGCTCTGTCAACAGGGGGTACACTGAAGCTTTCTTT
.,.,TRBJ1-3,TRBV9,CASSATASSGNTIYF,TGTGCCAGCAGCGCGACAGCGAGCTCTGGAAACACCATATATTTT
TRBD2,.,TRBJ2-2,TRBV30,CAWGWTSGRTTTGELFF,TGTGCCTGGGGCTGGACTAGCGGGAGGACGACGACCGGGGAGCTGTTTTTT
TRBD1,few,TRBJ2-7,TRBV15,CATSRDLTGGEQYF,TGTGCCACCAGCAGAGATTTAACAGGGGGCGAGCAGTACTTC
.,.,TRBJ1-1,TRBV5-1,CASKGGGLNTEAFF,TGCGCCAGCAAAGGAGGCGGGCTGAACACTGAAGCTTTCTTT
.,.,TRBJ2-2,TRBV6-4,CASSEEGPGVPTGELFF,TGTGCCAGCAGTGAAGAAGGCCCCGGGGTACCCACCGGGGAGCTGTTTTTT
.,few,TRBJ2-5,TRBV30,CAWSVQKTQYF,TGTGCCTGGAGTGTACAAAAGACCCAGTACTTC
.,few,TRBJ1-1,TRBV6-1,CASSDFQGRNEAFF,TGTGCCAGCAGTGACTTTCAGGGGCGGAACGAAGCTTTCTTT
TRBD1,.,TRBJ2-7,TRBV27,CASSFGRGQGPLEQYF,TGTGCCAGCAGTTTCGGCAGGGGACAGGGACCCCTCGAGCAGTACTTC
.,.,TRBJ1-2,TRBV5-1,CASSRGFPNYGYTF,TGCGCCAGCAGTCGGGGGTTTCCTAACTATGGCTACACCTTC
TRBD1,.,TRBJ1-4,TRBV15,CATSRDGPDREDEKLFF,TGTGCCACCAGCAGAGATGGACCGGACAGGGAAGATGAAAAACTGTTTTTT
.,.,TRBJ2-5,TRBV29-1,CSVDSENQETQYF,TGCAGCGTTGACAGCGAAAACCAAGAGACCCAGTACTTC